This TCR beta chain was profiled in a study of shared clonotypes between healthy human individuals. Generated by immunoSEQ multiplex PCR, the TCRdb table keeps only in-frame clones and is missing some. The sample holds under 2,500,000 clones; approximately 96% are singletons and the top ten take 0.13%. Germline-derived CDR1 and CDR2 are MDHEN and SYDVKM. The CDR3 length is 16 residues. Trimming took 4 bases from V and 3 from J, leaving 16 bases between them. The V call is TRBV28, the J call TRBJ2-1; perhaps TRBD1 as D (5 bases). The sample comprised naive CD4+ T cells sorted from blood. Subset in this sample: CD45RA+ positively selected. The origin of this receptor is a man between 18 and 29 years old in good health. In nucleotides, the CDR3 is TGTGCCAGCAGTTACAACAGGTTCGAAAGCTACAATGAGCAGTTCTTC. It encodes CASSYNRFESYNEQFF.